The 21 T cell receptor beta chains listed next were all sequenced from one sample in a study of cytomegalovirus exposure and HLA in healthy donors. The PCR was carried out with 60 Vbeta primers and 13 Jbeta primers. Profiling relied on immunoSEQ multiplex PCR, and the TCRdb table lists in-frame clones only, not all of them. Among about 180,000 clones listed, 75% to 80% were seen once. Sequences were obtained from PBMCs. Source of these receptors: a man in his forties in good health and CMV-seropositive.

The CDR3 sequence: CASSFGQGDGGYTF. CDR3 sequence (DNA): TGTGCCAGCAGCTTCGGGCAGGGCGATGGTGGCTACACCTTC. The chain recombines TRBV7-8 with TRBJ1-2; tentatively, D is TRBD1 (5 bases). Deletions cut 3 bases from V and 7 bases from J, with 15 bases between. Germline CDR1 is SGHVS and CDR2 is FQNEAQ. The CDR3 contains 14 residues.

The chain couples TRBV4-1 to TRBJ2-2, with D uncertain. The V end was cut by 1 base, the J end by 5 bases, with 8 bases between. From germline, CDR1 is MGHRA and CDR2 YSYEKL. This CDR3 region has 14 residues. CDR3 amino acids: CASSQGAVTGELFF. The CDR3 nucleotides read TGCGCCAGCAGCCAAGGTGCAGTAACCGGGGAGCTGTTTTTT.

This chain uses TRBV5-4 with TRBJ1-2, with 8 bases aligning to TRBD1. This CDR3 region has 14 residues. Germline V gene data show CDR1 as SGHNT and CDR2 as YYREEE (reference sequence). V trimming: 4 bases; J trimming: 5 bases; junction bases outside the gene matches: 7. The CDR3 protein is CASSSGQGEYGYTF. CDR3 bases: TGTGCCAGCAGCAGCGGACAGGGTGAATATGGCTACACCTTC.

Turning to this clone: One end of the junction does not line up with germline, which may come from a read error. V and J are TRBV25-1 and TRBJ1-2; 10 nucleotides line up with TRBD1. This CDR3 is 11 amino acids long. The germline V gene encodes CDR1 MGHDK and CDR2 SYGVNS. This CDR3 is CASSKGDRGFF. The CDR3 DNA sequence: TGTGCCAGCAGCAAGGGGGACAGGGGTTTCTTC.

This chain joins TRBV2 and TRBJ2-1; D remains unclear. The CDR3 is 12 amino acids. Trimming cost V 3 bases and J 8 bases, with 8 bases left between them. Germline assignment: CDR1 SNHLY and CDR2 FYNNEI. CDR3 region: CASSEQIYEQFF. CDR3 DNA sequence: TGTGCCAGCAGTGAGCAGATCTATGAGCAGTTCTTC.

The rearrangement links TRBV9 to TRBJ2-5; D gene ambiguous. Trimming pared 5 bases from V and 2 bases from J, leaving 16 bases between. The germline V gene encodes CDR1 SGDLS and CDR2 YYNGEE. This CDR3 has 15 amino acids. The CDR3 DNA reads TGTGCCAGCAGTACCGGAGCCGCCCGACAAGAGACCCAGTACTTC. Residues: CASSTGAARQETQYF.

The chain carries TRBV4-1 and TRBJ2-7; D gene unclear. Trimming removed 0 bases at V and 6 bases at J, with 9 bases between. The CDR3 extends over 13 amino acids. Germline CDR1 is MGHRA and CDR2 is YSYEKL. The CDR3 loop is CASSQDPRSEQYF. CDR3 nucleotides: TGCGCCAGCAGCCAAGATCCGCGCTCCGAGCAGTACTTC.

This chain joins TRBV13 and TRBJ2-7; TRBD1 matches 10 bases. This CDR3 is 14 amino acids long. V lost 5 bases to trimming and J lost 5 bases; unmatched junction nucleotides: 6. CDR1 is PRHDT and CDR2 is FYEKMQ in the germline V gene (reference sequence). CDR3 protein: CASSPGTGAHEQYF. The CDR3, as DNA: TGTGCCAGCAGCCCGGGGACAGGGGCCCACGAGCAGTACTTC. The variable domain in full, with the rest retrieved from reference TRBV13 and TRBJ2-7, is AAGVIQSPRHLIKEKRETATLKCYPIPRHDTVYWYQQGPGQDPQFLISFYEKMQSDKGSIPDRFSAQQFSDYHSELNMSSLELGDSALYFCASSPGTGAHEQYFGPGTRLTVT.

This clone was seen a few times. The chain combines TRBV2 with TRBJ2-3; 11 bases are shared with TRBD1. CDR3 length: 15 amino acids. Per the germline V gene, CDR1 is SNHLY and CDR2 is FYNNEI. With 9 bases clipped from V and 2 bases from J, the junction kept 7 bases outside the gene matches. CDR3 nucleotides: TGTGCCAGGCGGGGGACAGGGGGGGACACAGATACGCAGTATTTT. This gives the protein CARRGTGGDTDTQYF.

CDR3 sequence reads: CASSIGTSMQETQYF. CDR3 DNA: TGTGCCAGCAGTATTGGGACTAGCATGCAAGAGACCCAGTACTTC. This chain links TRBV6-1 with TRBJ2-5, with 9 bases that match TRBD2. The germline V gene has CDR1 MNHNS and CDR2 SASEGT. The CDR3 contains 15 residues. V lost 5 bases to trimming and J lost 2 bases; unmatched junction nucleotides: 6.

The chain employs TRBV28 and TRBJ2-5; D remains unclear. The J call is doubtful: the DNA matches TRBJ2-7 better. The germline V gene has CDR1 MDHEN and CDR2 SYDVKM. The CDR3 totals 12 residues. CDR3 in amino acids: CASSLRGDEQYF. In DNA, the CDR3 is TGTGCCAGCAGTCTCCGAGGAGACGAGCAGTACTTC.

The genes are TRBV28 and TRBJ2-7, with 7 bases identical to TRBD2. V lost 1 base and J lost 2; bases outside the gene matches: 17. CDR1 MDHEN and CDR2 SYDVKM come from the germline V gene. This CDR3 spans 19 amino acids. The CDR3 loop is CASSLLGMGGDYKPYEQYF. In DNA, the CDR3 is TGTGCCAGCAGTTTATTGGGTATGGGCGGGGACTACAAACCCTACGAGCAGTACTTC. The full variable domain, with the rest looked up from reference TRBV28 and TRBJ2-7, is DVKVTQSSRYLVKRTGEKVFLECVQDMDHENMFWYRQDPGLGLRLIYFSYDVKMKEKGDIPEGYSVSREKKERFSLILESASTNQTSMYLCASSLLGMGGDYKPYEQYFGPGTRLTVT.

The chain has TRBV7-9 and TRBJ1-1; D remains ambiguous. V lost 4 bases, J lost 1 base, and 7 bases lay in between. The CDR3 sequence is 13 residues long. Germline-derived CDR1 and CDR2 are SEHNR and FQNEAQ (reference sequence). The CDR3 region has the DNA TGTGCCAGCAGCTCCGTCCCGAACACTGAAGCTTTCTTT. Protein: CASSSVPNTEAFF.

The CDR3 spells CASRSGQRNYGYTF. The DNA of the CDR3 is TGTGCCAGCAGGTCGGGACAGAGGAACTATGGCTACACCTTC. V is TRBV6-5 and J is TRBJ1-2; TRBD1 agrees at 7 bases. Germline V gene lookup returns CDR1 MNHEY and CDR2 SVGAGI. The CDR3 totals 14 residues. After removal of 6 bases from V and 2 bases from J, the junction contained 6 bases not matched to a gene.

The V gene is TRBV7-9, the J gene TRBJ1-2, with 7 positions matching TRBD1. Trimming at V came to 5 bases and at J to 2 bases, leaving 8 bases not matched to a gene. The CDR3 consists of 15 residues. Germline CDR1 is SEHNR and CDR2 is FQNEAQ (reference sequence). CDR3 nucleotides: TGTGCCAGCAGCGCGCGGGGACAGCGCAACTATGGCTACACCTTC. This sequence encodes CASSARGQRNYGYTF.

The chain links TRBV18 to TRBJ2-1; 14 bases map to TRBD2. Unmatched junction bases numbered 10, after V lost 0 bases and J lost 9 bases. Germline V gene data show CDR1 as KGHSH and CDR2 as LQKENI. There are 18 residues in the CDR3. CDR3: CASSPPSLGLAGGGEQFF. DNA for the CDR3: TGTGCCAGCTCACCACCAAGTCTTGGACTAGCGGGAGGAGGTGAGCAGTTCTTC.

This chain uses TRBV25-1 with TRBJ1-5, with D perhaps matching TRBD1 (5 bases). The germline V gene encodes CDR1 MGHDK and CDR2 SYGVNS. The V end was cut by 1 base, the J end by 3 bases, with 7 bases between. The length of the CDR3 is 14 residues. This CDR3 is CASSESGANQPQHF. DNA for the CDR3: TGTGCCAGCAGTGAATCTGGGGCCAATCAGCCCCAGCATTTT. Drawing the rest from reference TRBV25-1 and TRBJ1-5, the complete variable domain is EADIYQTPRYLVIGTGKKITLECSQTMGHDKMYWYQQDPGMELHLIHYSYGVNSTEKGDLSSESTVSRIRTEHFPLTLESARPSHTSQYLCASSESGANQPQHFGDGTRLSIL.

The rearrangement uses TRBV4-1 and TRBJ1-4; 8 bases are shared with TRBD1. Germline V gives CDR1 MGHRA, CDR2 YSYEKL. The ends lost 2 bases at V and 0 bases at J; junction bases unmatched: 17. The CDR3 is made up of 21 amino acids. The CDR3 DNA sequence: TGCGCCAGCAGCCAACCGCTCGGACAGGGTAACTACTTTGCAACTAATGAAAAACTGTTTTTT. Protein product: CASSQPLGQGNYFATNEKLFF.

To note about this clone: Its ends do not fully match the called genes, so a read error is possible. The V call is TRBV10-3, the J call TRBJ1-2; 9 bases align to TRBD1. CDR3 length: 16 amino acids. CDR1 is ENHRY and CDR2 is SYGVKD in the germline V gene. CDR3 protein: CAVSPLPGQGVSGYTF. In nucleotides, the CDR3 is TGTGCCGTCAGCCCCCTTCCGGGACAGGGTGTTAGTGGCTACACCTTC.

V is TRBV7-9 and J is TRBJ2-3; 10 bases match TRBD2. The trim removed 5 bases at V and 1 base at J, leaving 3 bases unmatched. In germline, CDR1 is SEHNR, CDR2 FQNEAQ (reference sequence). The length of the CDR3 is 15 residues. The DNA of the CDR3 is TGTGCCAGCAGCGGCGGGACTAGCGGCACAGATACGCAGTATTTT. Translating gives CASSGGTSGTDTQYF.

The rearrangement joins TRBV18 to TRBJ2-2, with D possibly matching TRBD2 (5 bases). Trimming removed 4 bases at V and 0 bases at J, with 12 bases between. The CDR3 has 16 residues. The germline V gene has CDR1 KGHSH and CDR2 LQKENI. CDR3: CASSRETLANTGELFF. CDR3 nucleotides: TGTGCCAGCTCACGGGAGACACTTGCGAACACCGGGGAGCTGTTTTTT.